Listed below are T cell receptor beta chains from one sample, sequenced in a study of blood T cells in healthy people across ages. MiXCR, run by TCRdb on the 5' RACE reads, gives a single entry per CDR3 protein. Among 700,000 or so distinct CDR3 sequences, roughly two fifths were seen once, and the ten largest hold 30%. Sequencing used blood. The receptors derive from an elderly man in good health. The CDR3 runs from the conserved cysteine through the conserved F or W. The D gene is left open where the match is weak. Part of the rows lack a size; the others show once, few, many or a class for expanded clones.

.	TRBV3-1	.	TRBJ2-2	TGTGCCAGCAGCCAAGGGACCACCGGGGAGCTGTTTTTT	CASSQGTTGELFF
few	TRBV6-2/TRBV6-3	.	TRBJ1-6	TGTGCCACCAGGAGCGGCCCTAGGAGTTCACCCCTCCACTTT	CATRSGPRSSPLHF
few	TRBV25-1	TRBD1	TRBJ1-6	TGTGCCAGCAACGGACAGGGAAGCTCCTATAATTCACCCCTCCACTTT	CASNGQGSSYNSPLHF
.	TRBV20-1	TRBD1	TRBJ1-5	TGCAGTGCTAGATGGGACAGGGATCAGCCCCAGCATTTT	CSARWDRDQPQHF
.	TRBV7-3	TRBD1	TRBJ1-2	TGTGCCAGCAGCGCGCAGGGGGGGCGCAACTATGGCTACACCTTC	CASSAQGGRNYGYTF
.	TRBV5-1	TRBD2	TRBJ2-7	TGCGCCAGCAGCTTGGCCGGGGGGATCGACGAGCAGTACTTC	CASSLAGGIDEQYF
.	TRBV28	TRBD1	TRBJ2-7	TGTGCCAGCAGCCGGGGTTTATCTGGGACAGGGGTCTACGAGCAGTACTTC	CASSRGLSGTGVYEQYF
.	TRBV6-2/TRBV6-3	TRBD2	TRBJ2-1	TGTGCCAGCCAGGCTAGCGGACACAGTGAGCAGTTCTTC	CASQASGHSEQFF
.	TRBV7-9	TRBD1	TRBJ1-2	TGTACCAGCAGCTCGAGGGGGCTTGGCTACACCTTC	CTSSSRGLGYTF
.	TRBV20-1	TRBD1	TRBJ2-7	TGCAGTGCCCCCACTACGGGACAGGGGCGGAACGAGCAGTACTTC	CSAPTTGQGRNEQYF
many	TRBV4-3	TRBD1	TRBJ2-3	TGCGCCAGCAGCCAAGAACGGGACGACACAGGGGGCGATACGCAGTATTTT	CASSQERDDTGGDTQYF
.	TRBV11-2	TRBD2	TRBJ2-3	TGTGCCAGCAGCCTCCAAGGGTCTCACTCTTTCACGGGGACTAGCGGGTTACCAGATACGCAGTATTTT	CASSLQGSHSFTGTSGLPDTQYF
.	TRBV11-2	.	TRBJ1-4	TGTGCCAGCAGCCCCACCGGGAATGAAAAACTGTTTTTT	CASSPTGNEKLFF
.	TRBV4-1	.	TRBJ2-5	TGCGCCAGCAGCCATAGACAGGACCAAGAGACCCAGTACTTC	CASSHRQDQETQYF
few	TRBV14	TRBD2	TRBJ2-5	TGTGCCAGCAGCCAACGGGGGTTTACGGGACTAGATAAAGAGACCCAGTACTTC	CASSQRGFTGLDKETQYF
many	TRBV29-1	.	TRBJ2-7	TGCAGCGTTGAGTCAGACAGGGACTTCAACGAGCAGTACTTC	CSVESDRDFNEQYF
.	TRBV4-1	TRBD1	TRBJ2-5	TGCGCCAGCAGCCAAGAATCCGGCCAGGGGGTCGGCGGGACCCAGTACTTC	CASSQESGQGVGGTQYF
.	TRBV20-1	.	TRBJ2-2	TGCAGTGCTAGAGATATCGTGGGGGGCACCGGGGAGCTGTTTTTT	CSARDIVGGTGELFF
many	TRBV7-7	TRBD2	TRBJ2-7	TGTGCTAGCAGCCCCGTCCTAGCGGGAGGCTCCTACGAGCAGTACTTC	CASSPVLAGGSYEQYF
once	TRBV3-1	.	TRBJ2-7	TGTGCCAGCAGGGATCAAGCCTACAATGAGCAGTACTTC	CASRDQAYNEQYF
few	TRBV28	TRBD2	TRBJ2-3	TGTGCCAGCACCCAGTCGGGCGGGAGGGCAAAGGATACGCAGTATTTT	CASTQSGGRAKDTQYF
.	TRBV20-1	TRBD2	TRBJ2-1	TGCAGTGCGGGGGGGCCGGCTAGCGGGAGAGACGAGCAGTTCTTC	CSAGGPASGRDEQFF
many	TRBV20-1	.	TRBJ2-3	TGCAGTGCTAGTCTGCCCAGCACAGATACGCAGTATTTT	CSASLPSTDTQYF
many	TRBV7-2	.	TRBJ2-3	TGTGCCAGCAGCTTACAAGGGGCCACAGATACGCAGTATTTT	CASSLQGATDTQYF
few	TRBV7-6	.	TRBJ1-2	TGTGCCAGCAGCCCCTCCCCCGGCAACTATGGCTACACCTTC	CASSPSPGNYGYTF
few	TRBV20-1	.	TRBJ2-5	TGCAGTGCTATTAACCCTCGAGGAGAGACCCAGTACTTC	CSAINPRGETQYF
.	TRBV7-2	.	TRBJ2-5	TGTGCCAGCGCTAGGGCAGATCAAGAGACCCAGTACTTC	CASARADQETQYF
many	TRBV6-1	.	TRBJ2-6	TGTGCCAGCAGAGGGGGGACTGGGGCCAACGTCCTGACTTTC	CASRGGTGANVLTF
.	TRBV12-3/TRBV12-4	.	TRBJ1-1	TGTGCCAGCATCCAGCAGGGGACGTACACTGAAGCTTTCTTT	CASIQQGTYTEAFF
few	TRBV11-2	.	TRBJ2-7	TGTGCCAGCAGCATCAGTTCAGGGGCCCCCTACGAGCAGTACTTC	CASSISSGAPYEQYF
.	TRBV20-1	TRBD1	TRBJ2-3	TGCAGTGCTGCCCGCCCCCGGGACAGTCGCACAGATACGCAGTATTTT	CSAARPRDSRTDTQYF
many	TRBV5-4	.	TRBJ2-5	TGTGCCAGCAGCTTGGTGGGAGAAGGTCCTGAGACCCAGTACTTC	CASSLVGEGPETQYF
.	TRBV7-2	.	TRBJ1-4	TGTGCCAGCAGCTTAGAAGGGACGGCGGGCGAAAAACTGTTTTTT	CASSLEGTAGEKLFF
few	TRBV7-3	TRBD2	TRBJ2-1	TGTTCCAGCAGCCCCGGGACTAGCGGGGGCTATGAGCAGTTCTTC	CSSSPGTSGGYEQFF
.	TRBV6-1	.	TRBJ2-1	TGTGCCAGCTCCACGGGAGTCTCCAACTGGGAGCAGTTCTTC	CASSTGVSNWEQFF
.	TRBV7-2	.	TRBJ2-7	TGTGCCAGCAGCTTCGGCAGCCAATTCTACGAGCAGTACTTC	CASSFGSQFYEQYF
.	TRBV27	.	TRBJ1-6	TGTGCCAGCAGTTTGAAGAAAGGAGCCTATAATTCACCCCTCCACTTT	CASSLKKGAYNSPLHF
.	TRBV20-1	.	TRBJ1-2	TGCAGTGCTAGAGACCCAGCTGACGGGTATGGCTACACCTTC	CSARDPADGYGYTF
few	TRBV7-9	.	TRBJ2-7	TGTGCCAGCAGCTTAGAACAGAACTACTACGAGCAGTACTTC	CASSLEQNYYEQYF
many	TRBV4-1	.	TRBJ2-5	TGCGCCAGCAGCCAGGCGGGACTCCAAGAGACCCAGTACTTC	CASSQAGLQETQYF
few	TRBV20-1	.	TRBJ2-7	TGCAGTGCTCTCGCCCATGTGGGATCTCACTACGAGCAGTACTTC	CSALAHVGSHYEQYF
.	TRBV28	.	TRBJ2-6	TGTGCCAGCAGTCCCTGGGGGGCAGGGAGCTCTGGGGCCAACGTCCTGACTTTC	CASSPWGAGSSGANVLTF
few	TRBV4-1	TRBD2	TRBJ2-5	TGCGCCAGCAGCCAAGCCCGGGGGGGGCAAGAGACCCAGTACTTC	CASSQARGGQETQYF
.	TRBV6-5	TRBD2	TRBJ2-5	TGTGCCAGCAGCCAGACTAGCGGGAGTAGTGAGACCCAGTACTTC	CASSQTSGSSETQYF